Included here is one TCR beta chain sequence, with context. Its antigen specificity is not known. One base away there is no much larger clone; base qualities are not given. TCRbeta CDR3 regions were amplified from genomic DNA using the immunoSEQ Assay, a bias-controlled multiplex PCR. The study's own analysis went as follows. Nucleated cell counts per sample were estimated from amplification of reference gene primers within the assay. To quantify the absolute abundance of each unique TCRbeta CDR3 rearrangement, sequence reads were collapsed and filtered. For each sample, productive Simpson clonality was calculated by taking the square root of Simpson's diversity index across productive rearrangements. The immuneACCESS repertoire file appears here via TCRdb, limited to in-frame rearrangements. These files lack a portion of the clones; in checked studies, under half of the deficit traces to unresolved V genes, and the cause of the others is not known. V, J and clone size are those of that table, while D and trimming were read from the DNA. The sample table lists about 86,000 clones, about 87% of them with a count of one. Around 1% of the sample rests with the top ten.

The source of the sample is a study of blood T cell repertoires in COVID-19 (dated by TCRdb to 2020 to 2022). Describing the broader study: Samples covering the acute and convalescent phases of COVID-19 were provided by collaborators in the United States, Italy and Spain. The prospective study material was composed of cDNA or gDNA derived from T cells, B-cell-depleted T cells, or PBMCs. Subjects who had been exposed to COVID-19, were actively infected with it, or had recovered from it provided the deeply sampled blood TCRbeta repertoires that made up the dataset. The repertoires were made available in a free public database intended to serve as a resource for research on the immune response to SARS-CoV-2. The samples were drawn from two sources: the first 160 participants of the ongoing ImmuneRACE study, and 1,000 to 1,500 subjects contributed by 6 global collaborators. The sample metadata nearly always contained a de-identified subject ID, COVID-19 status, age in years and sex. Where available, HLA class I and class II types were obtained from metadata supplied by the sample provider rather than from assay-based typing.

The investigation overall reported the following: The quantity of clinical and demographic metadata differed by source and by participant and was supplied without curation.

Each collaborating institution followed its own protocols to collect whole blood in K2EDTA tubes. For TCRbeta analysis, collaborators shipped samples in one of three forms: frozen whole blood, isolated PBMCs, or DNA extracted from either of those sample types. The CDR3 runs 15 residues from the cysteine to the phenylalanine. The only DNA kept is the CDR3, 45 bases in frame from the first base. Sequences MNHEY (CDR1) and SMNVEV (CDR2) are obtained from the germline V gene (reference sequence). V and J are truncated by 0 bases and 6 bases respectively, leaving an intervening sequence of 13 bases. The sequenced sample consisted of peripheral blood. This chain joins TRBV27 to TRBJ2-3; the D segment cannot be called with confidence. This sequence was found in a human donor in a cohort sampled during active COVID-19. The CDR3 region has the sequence CASSLSWLSFDTQYF. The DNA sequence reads TGTGCCAGCAGTTTATCGTGGCTGTCATTCGATACGCAGTATTTT.